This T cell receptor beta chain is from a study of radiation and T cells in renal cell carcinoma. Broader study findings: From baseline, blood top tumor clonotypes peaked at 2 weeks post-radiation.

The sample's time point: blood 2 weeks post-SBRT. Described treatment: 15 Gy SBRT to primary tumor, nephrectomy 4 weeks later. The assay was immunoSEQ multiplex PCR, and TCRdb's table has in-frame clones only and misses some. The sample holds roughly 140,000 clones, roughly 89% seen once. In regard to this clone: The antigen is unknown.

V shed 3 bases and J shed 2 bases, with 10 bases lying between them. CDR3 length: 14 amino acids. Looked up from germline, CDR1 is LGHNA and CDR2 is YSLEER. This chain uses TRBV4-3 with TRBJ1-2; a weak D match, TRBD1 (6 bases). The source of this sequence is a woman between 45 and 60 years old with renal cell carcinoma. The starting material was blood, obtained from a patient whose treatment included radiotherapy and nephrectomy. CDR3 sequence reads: CASSHSGQNYGYTF. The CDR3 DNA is TGCGCCAGCAGCCATTCCGGACAGAACTATGGCTACACCTTC.